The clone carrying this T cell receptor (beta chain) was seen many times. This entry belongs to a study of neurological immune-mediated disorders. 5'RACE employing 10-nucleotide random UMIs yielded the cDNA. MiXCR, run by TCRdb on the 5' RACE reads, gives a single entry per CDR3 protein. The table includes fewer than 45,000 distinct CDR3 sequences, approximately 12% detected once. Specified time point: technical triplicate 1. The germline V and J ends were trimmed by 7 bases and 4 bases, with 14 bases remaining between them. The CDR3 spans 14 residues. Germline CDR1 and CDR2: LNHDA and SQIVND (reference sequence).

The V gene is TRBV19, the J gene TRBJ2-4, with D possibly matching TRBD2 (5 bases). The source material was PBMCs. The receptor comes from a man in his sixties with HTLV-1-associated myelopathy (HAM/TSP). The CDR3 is CASTPGRDKNIQYF. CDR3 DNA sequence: TGTGCCAGTACCCCAGGACGGGATAAAAACATTCAGTACTTC.